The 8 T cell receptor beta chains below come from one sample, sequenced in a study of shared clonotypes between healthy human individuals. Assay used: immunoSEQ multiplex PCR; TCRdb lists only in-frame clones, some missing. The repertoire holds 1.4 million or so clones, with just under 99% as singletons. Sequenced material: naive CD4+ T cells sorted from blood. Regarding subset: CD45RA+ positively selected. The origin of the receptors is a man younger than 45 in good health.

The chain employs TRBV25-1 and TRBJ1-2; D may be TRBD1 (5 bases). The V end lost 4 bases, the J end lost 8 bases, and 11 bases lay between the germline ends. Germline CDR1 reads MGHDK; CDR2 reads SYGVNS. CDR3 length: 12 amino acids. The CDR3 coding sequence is TGTGCCAGCAGTGGCTCGAAGGGGGGCTACACCTTC. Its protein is CASSGSKGGYTF.

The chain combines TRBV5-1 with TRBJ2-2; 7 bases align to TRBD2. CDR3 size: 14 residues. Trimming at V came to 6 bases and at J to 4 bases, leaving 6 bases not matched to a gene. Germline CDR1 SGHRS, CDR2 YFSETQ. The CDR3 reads CASKEAGPTGELFF. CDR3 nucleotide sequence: TGCGCCAGCAAGGAAGCGGGGCCCACCGGGGAGCTGTTTTTT.

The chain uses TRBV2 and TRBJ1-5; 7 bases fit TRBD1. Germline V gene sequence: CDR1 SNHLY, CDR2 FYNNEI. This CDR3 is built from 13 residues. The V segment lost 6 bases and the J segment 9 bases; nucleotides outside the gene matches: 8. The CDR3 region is CASSPAGGRPQHF. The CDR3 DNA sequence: TGTGCCAGCAGCCCCGCAGGGGGAAGGCCCCAGCATTTT.

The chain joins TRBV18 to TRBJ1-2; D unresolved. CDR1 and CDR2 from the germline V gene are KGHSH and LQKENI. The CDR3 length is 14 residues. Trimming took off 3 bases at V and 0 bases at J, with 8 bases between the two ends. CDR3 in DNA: TGTGCCAGCTCACCGCGAACAGCTAACTATGGCTACACCTTC. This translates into CASSPRTANYGYTF.

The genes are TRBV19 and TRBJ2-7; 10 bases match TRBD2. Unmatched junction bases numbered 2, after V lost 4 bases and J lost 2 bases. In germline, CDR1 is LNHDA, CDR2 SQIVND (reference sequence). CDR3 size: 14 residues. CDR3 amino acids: CASSTSGSTYEQYF. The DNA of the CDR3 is TGTGCCAGTAGTACTAGCGGGAGTACCTACGAGCAGTACTTC. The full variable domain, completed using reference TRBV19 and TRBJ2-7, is DGGITQSPKYLFRKEGQNVTLSCEQNLNHDAMYWYRQDPGQGLRLIYYSQIVNDFQKGDIAEGYSVSREKKESFPLTVTSAQKNPTAFYLCASSTSGSTYEQYFGPGTRLTVT.

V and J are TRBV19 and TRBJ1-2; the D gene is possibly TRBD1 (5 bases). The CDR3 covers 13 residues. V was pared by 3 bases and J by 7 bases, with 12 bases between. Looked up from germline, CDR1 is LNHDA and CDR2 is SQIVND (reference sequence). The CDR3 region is CASSITGEGGYTF. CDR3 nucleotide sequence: TGTGCCAGTAGTATTACGGGGGAAGGTGGCTACACCTTC.

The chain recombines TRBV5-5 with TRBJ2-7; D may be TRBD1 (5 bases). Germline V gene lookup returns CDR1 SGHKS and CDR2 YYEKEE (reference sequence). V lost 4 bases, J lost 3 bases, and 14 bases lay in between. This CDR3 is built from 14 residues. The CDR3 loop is CASSRPNQGYEQYF. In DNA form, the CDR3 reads TGTGCCAGCAGCCGACCCAACCAGGGCTACGAGCAGTACTTC.

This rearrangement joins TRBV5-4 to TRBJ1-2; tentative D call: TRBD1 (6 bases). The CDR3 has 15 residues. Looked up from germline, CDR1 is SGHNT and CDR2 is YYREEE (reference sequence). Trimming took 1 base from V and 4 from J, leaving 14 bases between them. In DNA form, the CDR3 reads TGTGCCAGCAGCTTGACAGGGCGTCAACTCTATGGCTACACCTTC. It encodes CASSLTGRQLYGYTF.